The 21 T cell receptor beta chains in this list originate from one sample, sequenced in a study of CXCR3-negative and CXCR3-positive naive CD8 T cells. It was by 5' RACE with UMI labels that the TRB cDNA libraries were prepared. TCRdb reprocessed the 5' RACE reads and keeps a single row for each CDR3 protein, giving no DNA. The sample spans tens of thousands of distinct CDR3 sequences; the ten largest clones claim roughly 1.5%. Input material: naive CXCR3- CD8+ T cells from blood. Subset given: CD45RO-CCR7+CD27+CD95- naive CD8+ T cells lacking CXCR3 (TNR3-). These receptors all stem from a human donor in good health. Some clones in this sample may be carry-over from other donors' samples.

The chain carries TRBV29-1 and TRBJ2-7; TCRdb outputs TRBD1, but without DNA this stays unchecked. CDR3 length equals 13 residues. Looked up from germline, CDR1 is SQVTM and CDR2 is ANQGSEA. The CDR3 loop reads CSAGDVGSYEQYF.

This chain joins TRBV5-8 and TRBJ2-7. Per the germline V gene, CDR1 is SGHTS and CDR2 is YDEGEE. CDR3 length: 15 residues. CDR3 region: CASSLTFRSSYEQYF.

The V and J genes are TRBV11-1 and TRBJ1-1. Germline lookup yields CDR1 SGHAT and CDR2 FQDESV (reference sequence). The CDR3 runs 12 residues. The CDR3 protein is CASSYLGAEAFF.

V and J are TRBV29-1 and TRBJ2-7; the D call of TRBD2 rests on TCRdb alone, since no DNA is present to check it. The CDR3 sequence is 13 residues long. Germline CDR1 and CDR2: SQVTM and ANQGSEA. This CDR3 reads CSVAAGLSYEQYF.

The chain employs TRBV6-2 or TRBV6-3 and TRBJ1-5; without DNA, the TCRdb call of TRBD1 cannot be checked. CDR3 length equals 15 residues. CDR1 is MNHEY, CDR2 SVGEGT, per germline. CDR3 region: CASSTRGAENQPQHF.

The chain links TRBV6-5 to TRBJ2-2; lacking DNA, the TRBD2 call made by TCRdb goes unchecked. The CDR3 extends over 17 amino acids. Germline lookup yields CDR1 MNHEY and CDR2 SVGAGI. The CDR3 protein is CASRTRVREGNTGELFF.

The chain has TRBV12-3 or TRBV12-4 and TRBJ1-5. CDR3 size: 14 residues. The CDR3 spells CASSTDKSNQPQHF.

J is TRBJ1-3 and V is TRBV29-1; TCRdb reports TRBD1, a call that lacks DNA to check it against. The germline gives CDR1 SQVTM, CDR2 ANQGSEA. The CDR3 is 15 residues long. The CDR3 loop is CSAAVGASSGNTIYF.

The V call is TRBV5-1, the J call TRBJ2-2; the TCRdb D gene call, TRBD2, has no DNA to confirm it. The germline V gene encodes CDR1 SGHRS and CDR2 YFSETQ. This CDR3 comprises 17 residues. The CDR3 spells CASSLSLLGIDTGELFF.

The chain combines TRBV11-1 with TRBJ1-1. This CDR3 contains 12 residues. The germline V gene encodes CDR1 SGHAT and CDR2 FQDESV (reference sequence). CDR3 residues: CASSLGASEAFF.

This chain joins TRBV28 and TRBJ2-3; TCRdb indicates TRBD2, and absent DNA this call remains unverified. Germline CDR1 and CDR2: MDHEN and SYDVKM. CDR3 length equals 17 residues. The CDR3 sequence is CASSPTLAEGPTDTQYF.

The chain couples TRBV5-5 to TRBJ2-5; TCRdb picks TRBD1, but there is no DNA to check that call. This CDR3 has 15 residues. From germline, CDR1 is SGHKS and CDR2 YYEKEE (reference sequence). The CDR3 protein is CASSHPGPEQETQYF.

The rearrangement uses TRBV28 and TRBJ2-5; TCRdb proposes TRBD2, but this gene call is untestable without DNA. Germline CDR1 MDHEN, CDR2 SYDVKM. The CDR3 is 16 amino acids. The CDR3 loop reads CASSYLLAGPQETQYF.

CDR3 amino acids: CASSHEDLLNEQFF. The V and J genes are TRBV14 and TRBJ2-1. Per germline, CDR1 SGHDN and CDR2 FVKESK. The CDR3 sequence is 14 residues long.

This chain links TRBV29-1 with TRBJ2-1. This CDR3 has 13 residues. The germline V gene has CDR1 SQVTM and CDR2 ANQGSEA. CDR3: CSVDVDGYNEQFF.

V is TRBV11-2 and J is TRBJ1-1; the TRBD1 assignment by TCRdb is unverifiable without DNA. The CDR3 sequence is 14 residues long. Germline V CDR1 and CDR2: SGHAT, FQNNGV. This CDR3 reads CASSLIRQDPEAFF.

V is TRBV7-6 and J is TRBJ2-7; TCRdb's D gene call, TRBD2, goes unchecked for lack of DNA. Germline CDR1 SGHVS, CDR2 FNYEAQ. The CDR3 runs 12 residues. CDR3 sequence: CASSLLASEQYF.

The V gene is TRBV7-9, the J gene TRBJ1-2; TCRdb's D gene call, TRBD1, goes unchecked for lack of DNA. Germline CDR1 SEHNR, CDR2 FQNEAQ (reference sequence). The CDR3 has 13 residues. The CDR3 loop is CASSLVGADGYTF.

CDR3: CASSEIGTAYEQYF. This rearrangement joins TRBV5-1 to TRBJ2-7; there is no DNA to check the TCRdb D call of TRBD1. The length of the CDR3 is 14 residues. In germline, CDR1 is SGHRS, CDR2 YFSETQ.

CDR3 region: CASSRGTGELFF. The chain has TRBV4-3 and TRBJ2-2. Germline CDR1 and CDR2: LGHNA and YSLEER. CDR3 length equals 12 residues.

The J gene is TRBJ2-7, the V gene TRBV5-6; the TCRdb D gene call, TRBD1, has no DNA to confirm it. This CDR3 comprises 13 residues. Germline V gene lookup returns CDR1 SGHDT and CDR2 YYEEEE. The CDR3 loop is CASRETGTYEQYF.